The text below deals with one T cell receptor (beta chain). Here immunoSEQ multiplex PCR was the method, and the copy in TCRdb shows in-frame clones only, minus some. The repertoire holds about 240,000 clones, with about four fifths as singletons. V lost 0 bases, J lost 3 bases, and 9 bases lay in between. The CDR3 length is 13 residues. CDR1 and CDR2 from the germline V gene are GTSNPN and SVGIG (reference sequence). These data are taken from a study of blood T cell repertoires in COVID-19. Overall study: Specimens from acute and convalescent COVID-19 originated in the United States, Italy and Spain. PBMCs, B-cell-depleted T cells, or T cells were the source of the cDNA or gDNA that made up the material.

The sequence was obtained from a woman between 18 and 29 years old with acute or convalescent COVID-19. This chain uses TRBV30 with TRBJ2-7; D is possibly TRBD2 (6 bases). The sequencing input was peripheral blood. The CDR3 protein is CAWSVQEGYEQYF. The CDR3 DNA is TGTGCCTGGAGTGTACAGGAGGGCTACGAGCAGTACTTC. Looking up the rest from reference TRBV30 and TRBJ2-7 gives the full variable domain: SQTIHQWPATLVQPVGSPLSLECTVEGTSNPNLYWYRQAAGRGLQLLFYSVGIGQISSEVPQNLSASRPQDRQFILSSKKLLLSDSGFYLCAWSVQEGYEQYFGPGTRLTVT.